What follows are 26 T cell receptor beta chains derived from one specimen sequenced in a study of cytomegalovirus exposure and HLA in healthy donors. Method: immunoSEQ multiplex PCR; TCRdb's copy keeps in-frame clones and lacks some. The sample records approximately 150,000 clones, 85% to 90% being singletons. Sequencing was performed on PBMCs. These receptors all come from a woman under 30 in good health and CMV-seropositive.

The chain carries TRBV7-3 and TRBJ2-7; no clear D. CDR1 is SGHTA and CDR2 is FQGTGA in the germline V gene. The V end was cut by 6 bases, the J end by 0 bases, with 3 bases between. The CDR3 totals 11 residues. The CDR3 is CASSLSYEQYF. For the CDR3, the DNA is TGTGCCAGCAGTCTCTCCTACGAGCAGTACTTC.

V usage is TRBV2 and J usage is TRBJ1-2, with 7 bases matching TRBD1. Per the germline V gene, CDR1 is SNHLY and CDR2 is FYNNEI. This CDR3 has 13 amino acids. The J segment lost 4 bases and the V segment lost 6 bases, leaving 5 bases of the junction unmatched. This CDR3 reads CASREGTAYGYTF. DNA for the CDR3: TGTGCCAGCAGGGAGGGGACAGCCTATGGCTACACCTTC.

The chain combines TRBV2 with TRBJ1-1; 10 bases match TRBD1. This CDR3 has 14 residues. The V gene end was trimmed by 3 bases and the J gene end by 6 bases; junction bases not matched to a gene: 4. CDR1 is SNHLY and CDR2 is FYNNEI in the germline V gene. CDR3 amino acids: CASSETTGGPEAFF. The CDR3 region has the DNA TGTGCCAGCAGTGAGACGACAGGGGGCCCTGAAGCTTTCTTT. The full variable domain, in which reference TRBV2 and TRBJ1-1 provide the parts outside the CDR3, is EPEVTQTPSHQVTQMGQEVILRCVPISNHLYFYWYRQILGQKVEFLVSFYNNEISEKSEIFDDQFSVERPDGSNFTLKIRSTKLEDSAMYFCASSETTGGPEAFFGQGTRLTVV.

The rearrangement links TRBV5-6 to TRBJ2-7; D ambiguous. Germline V gene lookup returns CDR1 SGHDT and CDR2 YYEEEE. V lost 1 base to trimming and J lost 5 bases, with 7 bases between them. The CDR3 contains 12 residues. The CDR3 reads CASSLLGHEQYF. CDR3 DNA: TGTGCCAGCAGCTTGCTGGGCCACGAGCAGTACTTC.

This rearrangement joins TRBV7-3 to TRBJ1-5, with D unclear. The CDR3 is 14 amino acids. Per germline, CDR1 SGHTA and CDR2 FQGTGA. V was shortened by 5 bases and J by 4 bases, with 12 bases between the two germline ends. The CDR3 nucleotides read TGTGCCAGCAGCGACGGACTGAGGAATCAGCCCCAGCATTTT. Its translation is CASSDGLRNQPQHF.

The chain carries TRBV11-1 and TRBJ2-3, with 9 bases lining up with TRBD2. V lost 5 bases and J lost 4; bases outside the gene matches: 13. In germline, CDR1 is SGHAT, CDR2 FQDESV (reference sequence). The CDR3 totals 17 residues. CDR3 DNA: TGTGCCAGCAGCCCCGAGTCGCGGGAGGGCCTGGCAGATACGCAGTATTTT. Its protein product is CASSPESREGLADTQYF.

This clone came up once. This chain uses TRBV5-1 with TRBJ2-7; 12 positions agree with TRBD2. Germline V gene lookup returns CDR1 SGHRS and CDR2 YFSETQ. This CDR3 is built from 16 residues. V was pared by 3 bases and J by 0 bases, with 4 bases of the junction left unmatched. CDR3 DNA: TGCGCCAGCAGCTGGACTAGCGGGACCAGCTCCTACGAGCAGTACTTC. Translation gives CASSWTSGTSSYEQYF.

The rearrangement links TRBV19 to TRBJ2-7, with a tentative D call TRBD1 (6 bases). V gave up 2 bases and J gave up 3 bases, with 11 bases separating them. CDR3 size: 14 residues. The V gene's germline CDR1 is LNHDA and CDR2 SQIVND (reference sequence). The CDR3 sequence: CASSIRQGYYEQYF. In DNA form, the CDR3 reads TGTGCCAGTAGTATACGTCAGGGGTACTACGAGCAGTACTTC.

The V and J genes are TRBV28 and TRBJ2-7; D might be TRBD1 (6 bases). Deletions cut 10 bases from V and 2 bases from J, with 18 bases between. The CDR3 sequence is 14 residues long. Germline V CDR1 and CDR2: MDHEN, SYDVKM. DNA for the CDR3: TGTGCCACCCTCGCCTGGGACAAAACCTACGAGCAGTACTTC. Protein: CATLAWDKTYEQYF.

The chain carries TRBV6-7 and TRBJ2-7; 13 bases line up with TRBD2. TRBV6-7 is an open reading frame, and its role is uncertain. This CDR3 region has 19 residues. The trim removed 1 base at V and 4 bases at J, leaving 13 bases unmatched. As DNA, the CDR3 is TGTGCCAGCAGTTACTTAACTAGCGGGAGGGGAATGGAAAGGTACGAGCAGTACTTC. Translating gives CASSYLTSGRGMERYEQYF.

The V gene is TRBV7-6, the J gene TRBJ2-5; maybe TRBD2 (7 bases). The CDR3 length is 16 residues. The V end lost 4 bases, the J end lost 5 bases, and 20 bases lay between the germline ends. Germline lookup yields CDR1 SGHVS and CDR2 FNYEAQ. The CDR3 nucleotides are TGTGCCAGCAGCTCCGAAGGGGGGGCGAGTTGGGAGACCCAGTACTTC. Translation: CASSSEGGASWETQYF.

The V and J genes are TRBV7-6 and TRBJ1-1, with a weak D call TRBD1 (5 bases). Trimming took off 0 bases at V and 4 bases at J, with 15 bases between the two ends. The CDR3 contains 16 residues. Germline CDR1 reads SGHVS; CDR2 reads FNYEAQ. The CDR3 DNA sequence: TGTGCCAGCAGCTTAGCTGTCCCAGGGAGGCCCACTGAAGCTTTCTTT. Translation: CASSLAVPGRPTEAFF.

V and J are TRBV10-2 and TRBJ2-2; 8 bases agree with TRBD1. The germline V gene encodes CDR1 WSHSY and CDR2 SAAADI. This CDR3 has 15 amino acids. The V and J ends lost 6 bases and 2 bases, in that order; junction bases with no gene match: 5. The CDR3 protein is CASRKTGANTGELFF. The CDR3 DNA sequence: TGCGCCAGCAGGAAGACAGGGGCCAACACCGGGGAGCTGTTTTTT.

This clone was counted once. The chain joins TRBV5-1 to TRBJ2-1; 10 nucleotides align to TRBD2. The J segment lost 0 bases and the V segment lost 5 bases, leaving 2 bases of the junction unmatched. This CDR3 region has 15 residues. Germline V gene data show CDR1 as SGHRS and CDR2 as YFSETQ. This CDR3 is CASRPSGSSYNEQFF. The CDR3 nucleotides are TGCGCCAGCAGGCCTAGCGGGAGCTCCTACAATGAGCAGTTCTTC.

The table lists this clone with a count of one. This chain joins TRBV19 and TRBJ2-2; 9 nucleotides agree with TRBD2. This CDR3 has 16 amino acids. J lost 5 bases, V lost 4 bases, and 8 bases had no gene match. The germline V gene has CDR1 LNHDA and CDR2 SQIVND (reference sequence). The DNA for the CDR3 is TGTGCCAGTAGTAACTTTAGCGGGAGAGGTACCGGGGAGCTGTTTTTT. Amino acid sequence: CASSNFSGRGTGELFF. Looking up the rest from reference TRBV19 and TRBJ2-2 gives the full variable domain: DGGITQSPKYLFRKEGQNVTLSCEQNLNHDAMYWYRQDPGQGLRLIYYSQIVNDFQKGDIAEGYSVSREKKESFPLTVTSAQKNPTAFYLCASSNFSGRGTGELFFGEGSRLTVL.

The V and J genes are TRBV13 and TRBJ2-7, with D unclear. The germline V gene has CDR1 PRHDT and CDR2 FYEKMQ (reference sequence). The CDR3 spans 13 residues. V was cut by 2 bases and J by 1 base, with 6 bases left in between. The CDR3 region has the DNA TGTGCCAGCAGCTTATGGGCTTCCTACGAGCAGTACTTC. This encodes CASSLWASYEQYF.

The rearrangement links TRBV27 to TRBJ2-1; 16 nucleotides match TRBD2. Germline CDR1 is MNHEY and CDR2 is SMNVEV (reference sequence). CDR3 length: 17 residues. The trim removed 5 bases at V and 4 bases at J, leaving 5 bases unmatched. In DNA form, the CDR3 reads TGTGCCAGCAGTCCCGGGACTAGCGGGAGGGGATACAATGAGCAGTTCTTC. Translating gives CASSPGTSGRGYNEQFF.

This chain connects TRBV28 to TRBJ2-7; 10 positions match TRBD1. Germline V CDR1 and CDR2: MDHEN, SYDVKM. V lost 5 bases to trimming and J lost 3 bases; unmatched junction nucleotides: 10. The CDR3 runs to 16 residues. DNA of the CDR3: TGTGCCAGCAGTCACGCTTCGGGACAGGGGCTCTACGAGCAGTACTTC. Translation: CASSHASGQGLYEQYF.

The rearrangement uses TRBV7-2 and TRBJ2-5; TRBD2 agrees at 9 bases. V shed 0 bases, J shed 0 bases, and the junction held 2 bases outside the gene matches. CDR3 length: 16 residues. Germline-derived CDR1 and CDR2 are SGHTA and FQGNSA. CDR3: CASSLAGLADQETQYF. The CDR3 DNA is TGTGCCAGCAGCTTAGCGGGACTAGCCGACCAAGAGACCCAGTACTTC.

The chain carries TRBV20-1 and TRBJ1-2; D gene uncertain. The CDR3 spans 11 residues. Trimming cost V 5 bases and J 6 bases, with 10 bases left between them. In germline, CDR1 is DFQATT, CDR2 SNEGSKA (reference sequence). CDR3 sequence (DNA): TGCAGTGCTCCTCAGTTTGATGGCTACACCTTC. Encoded protein: CSAPQFDGYTF.

V gene TRBV6-5 combines with J gene TRBJ2-7; no firm D call. CDR1 is MNHEY, CDR2 SVGAGI, per germline. The V end lost 2 bases, the J end lost 2 bases, and 10 bases lay between the germline ends. This CDR3 has 14 residues. CDR3 protein: CASSYNPGAYEQYF. The CDR3 DNA is TGTGCCAGCAGTTACAATCCCGGTGCCTACGAGCAGTACTTC.

This clone occurred a few times. V and J are TRBV4-1 and TRBJ2-7; D perhaps matches TRBD2 (7 bases). The CDR3 spans 15 residues. Trimming left V 0 bases short and J 5 bases short, with 14 bases between. Germline CDR1 and CDR2: MGHRA and YSYEKL. Here the CDR3 reads CASSQDWGGRNEQYF. CDR3 bases: TGCGCCAGCAGCCAAGATTGGGGGGGCCGAAACGAGCAGTACTTC.

The V gene is TRBV10-3, the J gene TRBJ1-1, with D possibly matching TRBD1 (5 bases). Per the germline V gene, CDR1 is ENHRY and CDR2 is SYGVKD. The CDR3 runs 15 residues. V lost 2 bases to trimming and J lost 1 base, with 11 bases between them. CDR3 in DNA: TGTGCCATCAGTGAGCGCTCGACAGAGAACACTGAAGCTTTCTTT. Translated, it gives CAISERSTENTEAFF.

In its sample, this clone was seen a few times. J is TRBJ1-5 and V is TRBV6-1; D gene unclear. Germline CDR1 MNHNS, CDR2 SASEGT. This CDR3 has 15 residues. Deletions cut 2 bases from V and 4 bases from J, with 12 bases between. CDR3 sequence (DNA): TGTGCCAGCAGTGAACTTTTGCGGCAGAATCAGCCCCAGCATTTT. Translated: CASSELLRQNQPQHF.

This clone has a single count. The V and J genes are TRBV9 and TRBJ1-3, with D hard to call. Between the trimmed V and J ends, which lost 3 bases and 4 bases, there was a span of 17 bases. There are 16 residues in the CDR3. Germline-derived CDR1 and CDR2 are SGDLS and YYNGEE. CDR3 amino acids: CASSGSELAFGNTIYF. CDR3 DNA sequence: TGTGCCAGCAGCGGATCCGAATTGGCTTTCGGAAACACCATATATTTT.

The J gene is TRBJ2-7, the V gene TRBV11-2; D remains ambiguous. Trimming left V 1 base short and J 0 bases short, with 7 bases between. Germline V lookup: CDR1 SGHAT, CDR2 FQNNGV. The CDR3 length is 14 residues. The CDR3 DNA reads TGTGCCAGCAGCTTAGGACAAAGCTCCTACGAGCAGTACTTC. It is translated as CASSLGQSSYEQYF.